This TCR beta chain was profiled in a study of cytomegalovirus exposure and HLA in healthy donors. Study overall: From HLA-typed donors, an early data release held 70 million to 100 million unique TCRs. General study points: As immune exposure information, only CMV serostatus was available.

V dropped 4 bases and J dropped 6; count of bases not matched to a gene: 3. This CDR3 spans 13 amino acids. Germline values: CDR1 MDHEN, CDR2 SYDVKM. This clone was seen a handful of times. The antigen remains undetermined. Nominally healthy donors provided the samples, though records likely missed some immune exposures. The primer mix had 60 Vbeta and 13 Jbeta primers. Only in-frame clones appear in the TCRdb table, and some are missing; sequencing was by immunoSEQ multiplex PCR. This sample yields about 150,000 clones, of which roughly three quarters are seen a single time; roughly an eighth belongs to the top ten.

Sequenced: PBMCs. This chain connects TRBV28 to TRBJ2-3, with 8 bases that match TRBD2. This TCR came from a woman aged 40 to 55 in good health and CMV-seronegative. The CDR3 DNA reads as TGTGCCAGCAGTTGGACTAGCTTGGATACGCAGTATTTT. Translation: CASSWTSLDTQYF. Variable domain in full (rest from reference TRBV28 and TRBJ2-3): DVKVTQSSRYLVKRTGEKVFLECVQDMDHENMFWYRQDPGLGLRLIYFSYDVKMKEKGDIPEGYSVSREKKERFSLILESASTNQTSMYLCASSWTSLDTQYFGPGTRLTVL.